This TCR beta chain was profiled in a study of T-cell reconstitution after alpha-beta-depleted transplantation in children. The length of the CDR3 is 13 residues. CDR1 is SGHNT, CDR2 YENEEA, per germline. Trimming removed 2 bases at V and 3 bases at J, with 7 bases between. TCRbeta library preparation incorporated unique molecular identifiers. In TCRdb, the PCR reads were re-called with MiXCR into one record per CDR3 protein. The sample consists of 360,000 or so distinct CDR3 sequences, 20% of them appearing once. The TCR comes from a human donor who donated a stem cell graft to a child with acute myeloid leukemia. This sample comprised PBMCs from the stem cell graft donor, obtained from the stem cell graft. The chain carries TRBV11-3 and TRBJ2-5, with D perhaps TRBD2 (6 bases). This CDR3 is CASSLIAEETQYF. CDR3 sequence (DNA): TGTGCCAGCAGCTTAATAGCGGAAGAGACCCAGTACTTC. The variable domain in full, with the rest retrieved from reference TRBV11-3 and TRBJ2-5, is EAGVVQSPRYKIIEKKQPVAFWCNPISGHNTLYWYLQNLGQGPELLIRYENEEAVDDSQLPKDRFSAERLKGVDSTLKIQPAELGDSAVYLCASSLIAEETQYFGPGTRLLVL.